Shown below are 20 T cell receptor beta chains from a single sample sequenced in a study of blood T cell repertoires in COVID-19. Clones were read by immunoSEQ multiplex PCR, and TCRdb kept only the in-frame ones, dropping some. The sample has 150,000 to 200,000 clones; 88% are singletons. The sequenced sample consisted of peripheral blood. The receptors were gathered from a man between 60 and 75 years old with acute or convalescent COVID-19.

This chain uses TRBV18 with TRBJ1-5, with 7 bases lining up with TRBD1. Germline CDR1 and CDR2: KGHSH and LQKENI. The V and J ends lost 1 base and 9 bases, in that order; junction bases with no gene match: 21. This CDR3 contains 19 residues. DNA for the CDR3: TGTGCCAGCTCACCACGAGGGGTTCAGGGGGTGTCCAACGGAGGGCCCCAGCATTTT. It is translated as CASSPRGVQGVSNGGPQHF.

This chain connects TRBV5-5 to TRBJ1-4; D call uncertain. V lost 4 bases and J 0 bases, leaving 16 bases between the germline ends. Germline lookup yields CDR1 SGHKS and CDR2 YYEKEE (reference sequence). This CDR3 has 17 amino acids. The chain's CDR3 is CASSPPHPLATNEKLFF. The CDR3 DNA sequence: TGTGCCAGCAGCCCCCCACATCCTCTAGCAACTAATGAAAAACTGTTTTTT.

The chain links TRBV29-1 to TRBJ2-5; TRBD2 is a possible D gene (6 bases). CDR1 and CDR2 (germline): SQVTM, ANQGSEA. CDR3 length: 13 amino acids. Deletions cut 4 bases from V and 1 base from J, with 10 bases between. CDR3 residues: CSVAPGAQETQYF. The CDR3 DNA reads as TGCAGCGTTGCACCGGGAGCCCAAGAGACCCAGTACTTC.

The rearrangement links TRBV6-5 to TRBJ1-2; 7 nucleotides agree with TRBD1. The junction had 0 bases not matched to a gene; V was cut back by 2 bases and J by 3 bases. CDR3 length equals 13 residues. Germline V gene lookup returns CDR1 MNHEY and CDR2 SVGAGI. CDR3 DNA: TGTGCCAGCAGTTACGGGACAGACTATGGCTACACCTTC. Protein product: CASSYGTDYGYTF.

This clone came up a few times. Other DNA sequences of this sample code for an identical CDR3. The chain joins TRBV5-1 to TRBJ1-4; weak D call: TRBD1 (5 bases). V dropped 0 bases and J dropped 8 bases, with 11 bases sitting between them. The germline CDR1 and CDR2 sequences are SGHRS and YFSETQ. The CDR3 has 14 amino acids. CDR3 nucleotide sequence: TGCGCCAGCAGCTTGGGGCAGGGCGGAGAAAAACTGTTTTTT. Translation gives CASSLGQGGEKLFF.

The V gene is TRBV14, the J gene TRBJ1-1; D may be TRBD1 (5 bases). The V gene lost 10 bases and the J gene lost 4 bases, with 22 bases spanning the gap. The CDR3 totals 15 residues. CDR1 is SGHDN and CDR2 is FVKESK in the germline V gene. The CDR3 protein is CATTPPGRGLTEAFF. CDR3 in DNA: TGTGCCACCACCCCGCCTGGGAGGGGCCTCACTGAAGCTTTCTTT.

The V and J genes are TRBV27 and TRBJ1-5; possibly TRBD1 for D (6 bases). This CDR3 spans 13 amino acids. V lost 4 bases to trimming and J lost 6 bases, with 10 bases between them. The germline CDR1 and CDR2 sequences are MNHEY and SMNVEV (reference sequence). The CDR3 reads CASSYGGGQPQHF. CDR3 bases: TGTGCCAGCAGTTATGGGGGCGGTCAGCCCCAGCATTTT.

This chain uses TRBV19 with TRBJ1-3, with TRBD1 matching over 7 bases. This CDR3 has 17 residues. V shed 7 bases and J 0 bases; nucleotides not matched to a gene: 12. In germline, CDR1 is LNHDA, CDR2 SQIVND (reference sequence). The CDR3 loop reads CASTTRGQLDSGNTIYF. For the CDR3, the DNA is TGTGCCAGTACCACCCGGGGACAGTTAGACTCTGGAAACACCATATATTTT. The variable domain in full, with the rest retrieved from reference TRBV19 and TRBJ1-3, is DGGITQSPKYLFRKEGQNVTLSCEQNLNHDAMYWYRQDPGQGLRLIYYSQIVNDFQKGDIAEGYSVSREKKESFPLTVTSAQKNPTAFYLCASTTRGQLDSGNTIYFGEGSWLTVV.

The rearrangement uses TRBV19 and TRBJ2-1; weak D call: TRBD2 (5 bases). Trimming removed 9 bases from V and 0 bases from J, with 18 bases in between. Germline CDR1 LNHDA, CDR2 SQIVND (reference sequence). This CDR3 comprises 16 residues. In DNA form, the CDR3 reads TGTGCCAGCGGACGGGGTCGCCCAAGCTCCTACAATGAGCAGTTCTTC. This codes for CASGRGRPSSYNEQFF.

This clone was seen once. V gene TRBV5-1 combines with J gene TRBJ2-7; D unclear. With 2 bases removed from V and 1 base from J, the gap between germline ends came to 4 bases. Germline V gene data show CDR1 as SGHRS and CDR2 as YFSETQ. The CDR3 is 12 amino acids. This CDR3 is CASSFASYEQYF. The CDR3 coding sequence is TGCGCCAGCAGCTTCGCGTCCTACGAGCAGTACTTC.

The chain employs TRBV13 and TRBJ1-6, with TRBD1 matching 8 bases. With 5 bases clipped from V and 7 bases from J, the junction kept 7 bases outside the gene matches. This CDR3 is 15 amino acids long. Germline assignment: CDR1 PRHDT and CDR2 FYEKMQ (reference sequence). CDR3 sequence: CASSTGQVYNSPLHF. The CDR3 bases are TGTGCCAGCAGCACGGGACAGGTTTACAATTCACCCCTCCACTTT. Drawing the rest from reference TRBV13 and TRBJ1-6, the complete variable domain is AAGVIQSPRHLIKEKRETATLKCYPIPRHDTVYWYQQGPGQDPQFLISFYEKMQSDKGSIPDRFSAQQFSDYHSELNMSSLELGDSALYFCASSTGQVYNSPLHFGNGTRLTVT.

This clone was recorded only once. CDR3 residues: CASSLLRGGGNQPQHF. The CDR3 nucleotides read TGTGCCAGCAGTTTATTGCGGGGAGGCGGCAATCAGCCCCAGCATTTT. The chain uses TRBV27 and TRBJ1-5; D is undetermined. Per germline, CDR1 MNHEY and CDR2 SMNVEV (reference sequence). The CDR3 totals 16 residues. V lost 1 base and J lost 2, with 12 bases in between.

The chain recombines TRBV5-4 with TRBJ2-7; 7 bases match TRBD2. The CDR3 is made up of 15 amino acids. V lost 2 bases to trimming and J lost 5 bases; unmatched junction nucleotides: 10. Germline V gene lookup returns CDR1 SGHNT and CDR2 YYREEE (reference sequence). CDR3 protein: CASSLGAGDIDEQYF. The CDR3 DNA is TGTGCCAGCAGCTTAGGGGCGGGAGACATCGACGAGCAGTACTTC.

This clone appeared a single time. CDR3 nucleotides: TGTGCCAGCAGCCAAGAAATGGGACTAGGGGGAGAGACCCAGTACTTC. Amino acids: CASSQEMGLGGETQYF. The chain couples TRBV4-2 to TRBJ2-5; 8 bases agree with TRBD2. Trimming removed 0 bases from V and 4 bases from J; junction bases left unmatched: 7. The CDR3 covers 16 residues. The germline gives CDR1 LGHNA, CDR2 YNFKEQ.

The V and J genes are TRBV14 and TRBJ1-5, with 9 bases aligning to TRBD1. Germline V gene lookup returns CDR1 SGHDN and CDR2 FVKESK. Trimming took 2 bases from V and 9 from J; bases not matched to a gene: 2. This CDR3 is 13 amino acids long. For the CDR3, the DNA is TGTGCCAGCAGCCAATCGACAGGGGGGCCCCAGCATTTT. It yields the protein CASSQSTGGPQHF.

The rearrangement links TRBV5-4 to TRBJ2-6; D may be TRBD2 (7 bases). The CDR3 covers 16 residues. The germline V gene has CDR1 SGHNT and CDR2 YYREEE (reference sequence). Trimming stripped 2 bases from V and 0 bases from J, with 9 bases between. The CDR3 DNA follows: TGTGCCAGCAGCTTCGGGGGGCACTCTGGGGCCAACGTCCTGACTTTC. It yields the protein CASSFGGHSGANVLTF.

The chain couples TRBV2 to TRBJ2-6; 7 bases match TRBD2. The germline CDR1 and CDR2 sequences are SNHLY and FYNNEI. Trimming cost V 7 bases and J 0 bases; bases outside gene matches: 3. The CDR3 spans 15 residues. In nucleotides, the CDR3 is TGTGCCAGCAACGGGGGGACCTCTGGGGCCAACGTCCTGACTTTC. Protein: CASNGGTSGANVLTF.

The genes are TRBV4-3 and TRBJ2-3, with D possibly TRBD2 on 6 matching bases. Per the germline V gene, CDR1 is LGHNA and CDR2 is YSLEER. V was cut by 1 base and J by 2 bases, with 16 bases left in between. This CDR3 has 17 amino acids. The DNA for the CDR3 is TGCGCCAGCAGCCAAGCTCTGGGAGGTGGGACCACAGATACGCAGTATTTT. Translated: CASSQALGGGTTDTQYF.

The chain carries TRBV2 and TRBJ1-1; the match to TRBD1 covers 9 bases. The CDR3 covers 10 residues. V dropped 9 bases and J dropped 10; count of bases not matched to a gene: 3. Germline loops: CDR1 SNHLY, CDR2 FYNNEI. CDR3 sequence: CASGTGSAFF. The CDR3 DNA reads TGTGCCAGTGGGACAGGGTCAGCTTTCTTT.

The chain employs TRBV29-1 and TRBJ2-7; D might be TRBD1 (5 bases). This CDR3 region has 13 residues. In germline, CDR1 is SQVTM, CDR2 ANQGSEA. V lost 6 bases and J 0 bases, leaving 12 bases between the germline ends. CDR3 loop: CSVGTGYSYEQYF. CDR3 DNA sequence: TGCAGCGTCGGAACAGGATACTCCTACGAGCAGTACTTC.